This TCR beta chain was sequenced during a study of monozygotic twins with inflammatory bowel disease. TCRdb reworked the 5' RACE reads into one entry per CDR3 protein, no DNA. This sample contains around 450,000 distinct CDR3 sequences. The CDR3 has 15 amino acids. CDR1 is KGHSH and CDR2 is LQKENI in the germline V gene. Sample: blood. The receptor's source is a human donor with ulcerative colitis or Crohn's disease, or a healthy co-twin of an affected twin (not recorded which). The V gene is TRBV18, the J gene TRBJ2-7. The chain's CDR3 is CASSPPGHTEYEQYF.